These 7 T cell receptor beta chains share one sample of origin, sequenced in a study of T cells in Graves' hyperthyroidism and ophthalmopathy. RNA transcripts provided the source from which TCR beta CDR3 regions were amplified. A first-round RT-PCR of the TCR CDR3 used the HTBI primer set. TCRdb called the multiplex PCR reads again in MiXCR, with one record for every CDR3 protein. Found here are fewer than 800,000 distinct CDR3 sequences, about a sixth of them singletons; the top ten hold around 7.7%. The source material was blood. These receptor sequences come from a young man with Graves' hyperthyroidism.

This rearrangement joins TRBV10-2 to TRBJ2-1, with 12 bases fitting TRBD2. The CDR3 totals 14 residues. Looked up from germline, CDR1 is WSHSY and CDR2 is SAAADI. The V gene end was trimmed by 7 bases and the J gene end by 6 bases; junction bases not matched to a gene: 4. As DNA, the CDR3 is TGCGCCAGCACTCTAGCGGGAGGGGCCAATGAGCAGTTCTTC. This translates into CASTLAGGANEQFF.

The chain uses TRBV20-1 and TRBJ2-4; TRBD1 aligns across 9 bases. J was trimmed by 1 base and V by 7 bases; bases with no gene match: 17. This CDR3 contains 18 residues. Germline CDR1 reads DFQATT; CDR2 reads SNEGSKA (reference sequence). The CDR3 loop reads CSVAPGTGPDRAKNIQYF. The CDR3 DNA follows: TGCAGTGTCGCGCCCGGGACAGGGCCTGATAGGGCCAAAAACATTCAGTACTTC.

Only a few counts were recorded for this clonotype. V and J are TRBV7-2 and TRBJ1-6; D perhaps matches TRBD1 (6 bases). Trimming took 3 bases from V and 5 from J, leaving 8 bases between them. The CDR3 consists of 14 residues. The germline CDR1 and CDR2 sequences are SGHTA and FQGNSA. CDR3 sequence reads: CASSLSGDNSPLHF. The CDR3 DNA is TGTGCCAGCAGCTTGTCAGGGGATAATTCACCCCTCCACTTT.

This clonotype was recorded many times. The gene calls are TRBV27 and TRBJ2-5; 8 positions agree with TRBD2. The CDR3 totals 16 residues. J lost 0 bases, V lost 6 bases, and 9 bases had no gene match. Germline lookup yields CDR1 MNHEY and CDR2 SMNVEV (reference sequence). The CDR3 spells CASSPLAALYQETQYF. CDR3 bases: TGTGCCAGCAGCCCACTAGCGGCCCTGTACCAAGAGACCCAGTACTTC.

This clonotype came up many times. One end of the junction is discordant with germline, which a read error may explain. The rearrangement uses TRBV2 and TRBJ2-2; TRBD1 is a possible D gene (6 bases). Germline loops: CDR1 SNHLY, CDR2 FYNNEI. This CDR3 comprises 12 residues. CDR3 protein: CASRDSQRSVVF. In DNA form, the CDR3 reads TGTGCCAGCAGGGACAGTCAGAGAAGTGTGGTTTTT. The full variable domain, rest sourced from reference TRBV2 and TRBJ2-2, is EPEVTQTPSHQVTQMGQEVILRCVPISNHLYFYWYRQILGQKVEFLVSFYNNEISEKSEIFDDQFSVERPDGSNFTLKIRSTKLEDSAMYFCASRDSQRSVVFGEGSRLTVL.

In its sample, this clonotype was seen a few times. The chain combines TRBV29-1 with TRBJ2-1; D might be TRBD2 (6 bases). The V gene lost 8 bases and the J gene lost 4 bases, with 27 bases spanning the gap. CDR3 length equals 17 residues. The germline CDR1 and CDR2 sequences are SQVTM and ANQGSEA. The CDR3, as DNA: TGCAGCATTTTGGGGGAAGGGAGGAGTGTATCGTACAATGAGCAGTTCTTC. Amino acids: CSILGEGRSVSYNEQFF.

The sample holds many counts of this clonotype. The J gene is TRBJ2-1, the V gene TRBV28; 11 bases are shared with TRBD2. CDR1 MDHEN and CDR2 SYDVKM come from the germline V gene. The CDR3 has 16 amino acids. V lost 5 bases, J lost 5 bases, and 8 bases stayed unmatched. The CDR3 DNA follows: TGTGCCAGCAGTCCCCAGACTAGCGGGAACAACAATGAGCAGTTCTTC. This encodes CASSPQTSGNNNEQFF.